These T cell receptor beta chains were read from a single sample in a study of T cell responses to AZD1222 COVID-19 vaccine. Clones were sequenced by immunoSEQ multiplex PCR, and TCRdb holds only the in-frame ones, with some missing. The table records 120,000 or so clones, approximately 90% of them present only once. The sample consisted of peripheral blood, taken 28 days after the second dose of the MenACWY control vaccine. Receptors originate from an adult who received the MenACWY meningococcal vaccine as a control. CDR3s include the opening cysteine and the closing phenylalanine or tryptophan. The order of the fields is D gene, J gene, clone size, CDR3 length, V gene, CDR3 DNA, CDR3 protein. A D gene is named only where the DNA matches it firmly. Clone size appears in some rows only: once, few, many, or a class for an expanded clone.

>-|TRBJ2-3|-|19|TRBV5-1
TGCGCCAGCAGCTCCCCGCCCGGGGGAGACGTGGCGAACACAGATACGCAGTATTTT
CASSSPPGGDVANTDTQYF
>TRBD2|TRBJ2-7|-|18|TRBV7-2
TGTGCCAGCAGCTTAGATAGGTTGCTAGCGGCACCGATCTACGAGCAGTACTTC
CASSLDRLLAAPIYEQYF
>TRBD1|TRBJ1-2|-|16|TRBV11-2
TGTGCCAGCAGCTTAGGGACAGGGAAGGGCGACTATGGCTACACCTTC
CASSLGTGKGDYGYTF
>-|TRBJ2-2|-|15|TRBV14
TGTGCCAGCAGCCAAGCTCTTAAATACACCGGGGAGCTGTTTTTT
CASSQALKYTGELFF
>TRBD2|TRBJ2-1|-|16|TRBV27
TGTGCCAGCAGTTTCGGGCGGGGGAGGACCTACAATGAGCAGTTCTTC
CASSFGRGRTYNEQFF
>TRBD1|TRBJ2-2|few|16|TRBV6-4
TGTGCCAGCAGTGACTCGAAAGGGGGCGACACCGGGGAGCTGTTTTTT
CASSDSKGGDTGELFF
>-|TRBJ2-1|-|15|TRBV12-2
TGTGCACCGGACGCTTCTAAGGGGGGGTACAATGAGCAGTTCTTC
CAPDASKGGYNEQFF
>-|TRBJ2-1|-|16|TRBV28
TGTGCCAGCAGTCCGATACTAGGGACATCCTACAATGAGCAGTTCTTC
CASSPILGTSYNEQFF
>-|TRBJ2-7|few|14|TRBV3-1/TRBV3-2
TGTGCCAGCAGCCAAGATCCGGGCGTGGTAAGGCAGTACTTC
CASSQDPGVVRQYF
>-|TRBJ1-6|-|15|TRBV7-7
TGTGCCAGCAGACGAACGAGACCTAACTATTCACCCCTCCACTTT
CASRRTRPNYSPLHF
>TRBD1|TRBJ1-6|-|14|TRBV7-3
TGTGCCAGCAGCTTGCGACAGGGAGAATCACCCCTCCACTTT
CASSLRQGESPLHF
>-|TRBJ1-4|-|14|TRBV7-9
TGTGCCAGCAGCTCGGGACACGGGAATGAAAAACTGTTTTTT
CASSSGHGNEKLFF
>TRBD1|TRBJ1-5|-|15|TRBV5-6
TGTGCCAGCAGCCAGGGGACAGGGCGCAATCAGCCCCAGCATTTT
CASSQGTGRNQPQHF
>-|TRBJ1-4|-|16|TRBV15
TGTGCCACCAGCACCCGGGGGCGGGGGGAGAATGAAAAACTGTTTTTT
CATSTRGRGENEKLFF